This note documents a single T cell receptor beta chain sequence. Its antigen is unknown. The length of the CDR3 is 13 residues. Between the trimmed V and J ends, which lost 6 bases and 1 base, there was a span of 9 bases. Looked up from germline, CDR1 is SNHLY and CDR2 is FYNNEI. The PCR was carried out with 60 Vbeta primers and 13 Jbeta primers. Original data processing: Later reanalysis found 80 million or so unique TCR beta chains, roughly 9.9 million of them shared. Here immunoSEQ multiplex PCR was the method, and the copy in TCRdb shows in-frame clones only, minus some. The V and J calls and clone size are taken from that table; D and trimming were inferred from the DNA. The table lists about 160,000 clones, roughly 84% of them singletons, with about 2% in the top ten. These data originate in a study of cytomegalovirus exposure and HLA in healthy donors. The study's findings and limits: Cytomegalovirus-associated TCR beta chains were listed, numbering 150 to 200. A later analysis found TCR association rates differed by HLA locus, highest for DRB1 and lowest for HLA-C.

Donors were nominally healthy when sampled, though unrecorded immune exposures were likely. The receptor was isolated from a young man in good health and CMV-seropositive. The chain is built from TRBV2 and TRBJ2-5; D possibly corresponds to TRBD1 (5 bases). The sequencing sample was made of PBMCs. CDR3 residues: CASSRGAQETQYF. The CDR3 DNA follows: TGTGCCAGCAGCCGTGGGGCCCAAGAGACCCAGTACTTC.